The next 6 T cell receptor beta chains were all read from a single sample in a study of cytomegalovirus exposure and HLA in healthy donors. The PCR employed 60 Vbeta primers together with 13 Jbeta primers. Clones were read by immunoSEQ multiplex PCR, and TCRdb kept only the in-frame ones, dropping some. The sample contains approximately 150,000 clones, approximately 72% of which appear only once. What was sequenced was PBMCs. These TCRs come from a human donor in good health.

V is TRBV7-2 and J is TRBJ2-7; 10 bases agree with TRBD2. The J segment lost 1 base and the V segment lost 1 base, leaving 10 bases of the junction unmatched. There are 18 residues in the CDR3. Germline V gene lookup returns CDR1 SGHTA and CDR2 FQGNSA. CDR3 loop: CASSLGPSGRTLSYEQYF. The CDR3 DNA sequence: TGTGCCAGCAGCTTAGGGCCTAGCGGGAGAACTCTTTCCTACGAGCAGTACTTC.

The rearrangement joins TRBV11-2 to TRBJ1-1, with D perhaps matching TRBD1 (5 bases). The CDR3 runs to 13 residues. Germline lookup yields CDR1 SGHAT and CDR2 FQNNGV. The ends were cut back, 5 bases at V and 3 bases at J, with 10 bases in the middle. CDR3 coding DNA: TGTGCCAGCAGCCGTATAGGGGACACTGAAGCTTTCTTT. Residues: CASSRIGDTEAFF.

This chain joins TRBV30 and TRBJ1-3; D gene unclear. There are 15 residues in the CDR3. V lost 2 bases and J lost 4, with 15 bases in between. CDR1 GTSNPN and CDR2 SVGIG come from the germline V gene (reference sequence). The CDR3 DNA sequence: TGTGCCTGGAGTCCCCTCCTCGGGAGAGGAAACACCATATATTTT. Translated: CAWSPLLGRGNTIYF. Full variable domain (outside the CDR3, taken from reference TRBV30 and TRBJ1-3): SQTIHQWPATLVQPVGSPLSLECTVEGTSNPNLYWYRQAAGRGLQLLFYSVGIGQISSEVPQNLSASRPQDRQFILSSKKLLLSDSGFYLCAWSPLLGRGNTIYFGEGSWLTVV.

J is TRBJ2-1 and V is TRBV25-1, with D unclear. V lost 9 bases and J 9 bases, leaving 9 bases between the germline ends. The CDR3 has 10 residues. CDR1 is MGHDK and CDR2 is SYGVNS in the germline V gene. CDR3 protein: CARLKREQFF. DNA for the CDR3: TGTGCCAGACTAAAGCGTGAGCAGTTCTTC.

The V call is TRBV5-1, the J call TRBJ2-7; D is possibly TRBD2 (6 bases). Germline CDR1 SGHRS, CDR2 YFSETQ. The CDR3 runs to 14 residues. V was pared by 5 bases and J by 2 bases, with 14 bases between. CDR3 bases: TGCGCCAGCAGGCCGGGGGACGTAACCTACGAGCAGTACTTC. It encodes CASRPGDVTYEQYF. The full variable domain, completed using reference TRBV5-1 and TRBJ2-7, is KAGVTQTPRYLIKTRGQQVTLSCSPISGHRSVSWYQQTPGQGLQFLFEYFSETQRNKGNFPGRFSGRQFSNSRSEMNVSTLELGDSALYLCASRPGDVTYEQYFGPGTRLTVT.

This chain joins TRBV11-2 and TRBJ2-7, with TRBD1 matching over 9 bases. The CDR3 totals 16 residues. The germline V gene encodes CDR1 SGHAT and CDR2 FQNNGV. The ends lost 5 bases at V and 4 bases at J; junction bases unmatched: 12. CDR3 sequence reads: CASSHPPGTGKYEQYF. The CDR3 coding sequence is TGTGCCAGCAGCCATCCCCCCGGGACAGGGAAGTACGAGCAGTACTTC.